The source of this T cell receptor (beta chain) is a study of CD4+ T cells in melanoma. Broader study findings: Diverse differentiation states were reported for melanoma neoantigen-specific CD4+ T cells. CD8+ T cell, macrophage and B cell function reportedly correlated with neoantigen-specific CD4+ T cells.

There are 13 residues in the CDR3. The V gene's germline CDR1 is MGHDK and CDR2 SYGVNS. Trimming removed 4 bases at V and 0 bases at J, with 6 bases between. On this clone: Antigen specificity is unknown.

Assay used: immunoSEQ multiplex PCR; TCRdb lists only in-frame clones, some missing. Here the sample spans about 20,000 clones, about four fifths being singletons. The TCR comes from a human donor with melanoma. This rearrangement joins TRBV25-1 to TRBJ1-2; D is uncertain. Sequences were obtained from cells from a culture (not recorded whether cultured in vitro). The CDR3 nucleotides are TGTGCCAGCAGTGCCACCTCTAACTATGGCTACACCTTC. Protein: CASSATSNYGYTF.